The text below deals with one T cell receptor (beta chain). The CDR3 loop spans 15 amino acids. CDR1 is SEHNR, CDR2 FQNEAQ, per germline (reference sequence). V lost 2 bases and J lost 4, with 9 bases in between. These data belong to a study of blood T cell repertoires in COVID-19. The assay was immunoSEQ multiplex PCR, and TCRdb's table has in-frame clones only and misses some. This table has hundreds of thousands of clones, approximately 86% appearing once. Sequencing was carried out using peripheral blood. The origin of this receptor is a woman between 70 and 85 years old with COVID-19, enrolled during active disease. The chain couples TRBV7-9 to TRBJ1-6, with D unresolved. The CDR3 here is CASSLRGQYNSPLHF. CDR3 DNA: TGTGCCAGCAGCTTACGGGGTCAGTATAATTCACCCCTCCACTTT.